This T cell receptor (beta chain) stems from a study of shared clonotypes between healthy human individuals. The wider study: Ranging from 18 to 49 in age, donors were a couple of women and a few men. Study-wide results and limits: Depth was large, yet rarefaction showed that sorted-subset sequencing was incomplete. Non-shared clonotypes showed lower generation probabilities than clonotypes common to all four donors. Larger richness was generally estimated for naive than memory subsets.

The V gene lost 4 bases and the J gene lost 2 bases, with 11 bases spanning the gap. There are 14 residues in the CDR3. Germline V CDR1 and CDR2: GTSNPN, SVGIG (reference sequence). This clone has a single count. The antigen remains undetermined. TCRdb's copy holds only in-frame clones and misses some; the assay was immunoSEQ multiplex PCR. The top ten hold approximately 1.5% of the sample, which has about 1 million clones, about 76% seen once. This TCR was recovered from a man between 18 and 35 years old in good health. The sequenced sample was memory CD4+ T cells sorted from blood. Stated subset: CD45RA-negative fraction. The chain is built from TRBV30 and TRBJ2-2; D is unresolved. CDR3 region: CAWKGGFNTGELFF. CDR3 bases: TGTGCCTGGAAAGGCGGCTTTAACACCGGGGAGCTGTTTTTT.